This T cell receptor (beta chain) was retrieved from a study of blood T cell repertoires in COVID-19. V lost 4 bases and J 10 bases, leaving 9 bases between the germline ends. Germline V gene sequence: CDR1 SGDLS, CDR2 YYNGEE. This CDR3 has 11 residues. Sequencing was performed with immunoSEQ multiplex PCR; in TCRdb, only in-frame clones are kept and a portion is missing. The sample comprises roughly 140,000 clones, around 80% of which are singletons, and 4.2% rests with the top ten. The rearrangement joins TRBV9 to TRBJ2-1; D gene ambiguous. The origin of this receptor is a man aged 60 to 69 with acute or convalescent COVID-19. The specimen was peripheral blood. The CDR3 is CASSRDGEQFF. The CDR3 DNA follows: TGTGCCAGCAGCAGAGACGGGGAGCAGTTCTTC.